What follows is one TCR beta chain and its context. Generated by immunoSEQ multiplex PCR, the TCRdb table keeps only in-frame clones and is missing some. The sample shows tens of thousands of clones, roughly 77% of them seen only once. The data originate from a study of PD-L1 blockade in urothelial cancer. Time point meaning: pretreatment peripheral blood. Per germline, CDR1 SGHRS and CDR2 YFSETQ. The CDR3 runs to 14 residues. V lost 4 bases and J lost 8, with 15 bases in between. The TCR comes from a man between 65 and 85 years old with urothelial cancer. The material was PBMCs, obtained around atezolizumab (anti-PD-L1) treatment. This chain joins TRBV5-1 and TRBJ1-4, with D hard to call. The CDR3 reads CASSPYKPGEKLFF. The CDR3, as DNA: TGCGCCAGCAGCCCGTACAAACCGGGGGAAAAACTGTTTTTT. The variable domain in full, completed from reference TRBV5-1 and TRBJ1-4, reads KAGVTQTPRYLIKTRGQQVTLSCSPISGHRSVSWYQQTPGQGLQFLFEYFSETQRNKGNFPGRFSGRQFSNSRSEMNVSTLELGDSALYLCASSPYKPGEKLFFGSGTQLSVL.